This paragraph reports one TCR beta chain. The CDR3 is made up of 12 amino acids. Between the trimmed V and J ends, which lost 4 bases and 5 bases, there was a span of 9 bases. CDR1 and CDR2 from the germline V gene are SGHDT and YYEEEE. The sample is drawn from a study of control samples from healthy donors and cancer patients. Using immunoSEQ multiplex PCR, the repertoire was profiled, and TCRdb retains in-frame clones only, with some absent. The table records approximately 100,000 clones, almost 90% of them present only once. The source material was blood. This chain connects TRBV5-6 to TRBJ1-1, with D unresolved. This TCR came from a man in his thirties or forties in good health. Here the CDR3 DNA reads TGTGCCAGCAGCGCTCTTGGGACTGAAGCTTTCTTT. It encodes CASSALGTEAFF.